This TCR beta chain was identified during a study of T cells in Graves' hyperthyroidism and ophthalmopathy. This clonotype has at least ten counts. Researchers defined stable Graves' hyperthyroidism as no ophthalmopathy progression within 18 months. Amplified regions were TCR beta CDR3 sequences from RNA transcripts. HTBI primers were used for first-round RT-PCR of the TCR CDR3. MiXCR, run by TCRdb on the multiplex PCR reads, gives a single entry per CDR3 protein. The table records about 400,000 distinct CDR3 sequences, more than 15% of them present only once. Per germline, CDR1 LGHDT and CDR2 YNNKEL (reference sequence). The CDR3 is made up of 16 amino acids. V was pared by 1 base and J by 2 bases, with 14 bases between.

Sequences were obtained from blood. The chain employs TRBV3-1 and TRBJ2-5; D may be TRBD1 or TRBD2 (6 bases each). This TCR derives from a young woman with Graves' hyperthyroidism. For the CDR3, the DNA is TGTGCCAGCAGCCAAGTTACGGGGGCGAGTCAAGAGACCCAGTACTTC. Amino acid sequence: CASSQVTGASQETQYF.